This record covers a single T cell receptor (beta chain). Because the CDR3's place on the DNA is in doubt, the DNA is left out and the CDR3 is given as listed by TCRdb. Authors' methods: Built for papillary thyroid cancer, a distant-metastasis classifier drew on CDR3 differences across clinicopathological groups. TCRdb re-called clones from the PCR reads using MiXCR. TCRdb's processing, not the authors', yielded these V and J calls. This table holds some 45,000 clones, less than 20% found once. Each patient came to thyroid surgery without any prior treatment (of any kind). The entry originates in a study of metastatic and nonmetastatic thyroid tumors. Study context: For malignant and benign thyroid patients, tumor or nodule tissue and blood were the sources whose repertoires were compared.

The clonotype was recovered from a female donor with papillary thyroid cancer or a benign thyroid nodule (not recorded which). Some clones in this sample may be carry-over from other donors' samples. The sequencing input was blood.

CDR3 in amino acids: CAISVAAGANVVNF. The chain carries TRBV10-3 and TRBJ2-6. The CDR3 comprises 14 residues, both ends counted. Germline V CDR1 and CDR2: ENHRY, SYGVKD.